Below, 3 T cell receptor beta chains from the same sample are listed, as sequenced in a study of blood T cell repertoires in COVID-19. The protocol was immunoSEQ multiplex PCR, while the TCRdb copy is restricted to in-frame clones and leaves out a portion. The sample records tens of thousands of clones, around 90% being singletons. Material: peripheral blood. These receptors came from a middle-aged man with COVID-19, enrolled during active disease.

This clone has only a few counts. V is TRBV9 and J is TRBJ2-7; 9 nucleotides agree with TRBD1. Unmatched junction bases numbered 1, after V lost 0 bases and J lost 3 bases. The CDR3 loop spans 14 amino acids. CDR1 and CDR2 from the germline V gene are SGDLS and YYNGEE. CDR3 bases: TGTGCCAGCAGCGTAGGGACAGGGGACTACGAGCAGTACTTC. It yields the protein CASSVGTGDYEQYF.

This clone has just one count. J is TRBJ2-1 and V is TRBV5-4; D gene ambiguous. The CDR3 sequence is 11 residues long. Germline CDR1 and CDR2: SGHNT and YYREEE (reference sequence). V was cut by 2 bases and J by 6 bases, with 3 bases left in between. The CDR3 protein is CASSFSNEQFF. The CDR3 nucleotides are TGTGCCAGCAGCTTTAGCAATGAGCAGTTCTTC.

This chain connects TRBV6-1 to TRBJ2-2; D call uncertain. CDR3 length: 14 residues. The germline V gene has CDR1 MNHNS and CDR2 SASEGT. Trimming stripped 1 base from V and 5 bases from J, with 8 bases between. CDR3 sequence: CASSEVRSTGELFF. In DNA form, the CDR3 reads TGTGCCAGCAGTGAAGTGAGGAGTACCGGGGAGCTGTTTTTT.